This T cell receptor beta chain was identified during a study of sequential checkpoint blockade in melanoma. Study as a whole: First-line arms were nivolumab then ipilimumab, or the reverse, randomized 1:1. General observations from the study: Response in arm A was associated with pretreatment TIL clonality.

Assay: immunoSEQ multiplex PCR; the TCRdb copy retains only in-frame clones and omits some. The sample comprises 7,000 to 9,500 clones, about 25% of which are singletons, and 5.9% rests with the top ten. The treatment is: randomized to nivolumab then ipilimumab (arm A) or the reverse (arm B). V was clipped by 5 bases and J by 5 bases, with 12 bases between them. CDR1 and CDR2 from the germline V gene are LNHDA and SQIVND (reference sequence). CDR3 length equals 14 residues. Note on this clone: The antigen remains unidentified.

Source: tumor tissue (inferred from file names), taken from a patient given nivolumab and ipilimumab in sequence. The source of this sequence is a human donor with melanoma. The V gene is TRBV19, the J gene TRBJ1-4; D remains ambiguous. CDR3 loop: CASSPQTWNEKLFF. CDR3 DNA: TGTGCCAGTAGTCCGCAGACTTGGAATGAAAAACTGTTTTTT.